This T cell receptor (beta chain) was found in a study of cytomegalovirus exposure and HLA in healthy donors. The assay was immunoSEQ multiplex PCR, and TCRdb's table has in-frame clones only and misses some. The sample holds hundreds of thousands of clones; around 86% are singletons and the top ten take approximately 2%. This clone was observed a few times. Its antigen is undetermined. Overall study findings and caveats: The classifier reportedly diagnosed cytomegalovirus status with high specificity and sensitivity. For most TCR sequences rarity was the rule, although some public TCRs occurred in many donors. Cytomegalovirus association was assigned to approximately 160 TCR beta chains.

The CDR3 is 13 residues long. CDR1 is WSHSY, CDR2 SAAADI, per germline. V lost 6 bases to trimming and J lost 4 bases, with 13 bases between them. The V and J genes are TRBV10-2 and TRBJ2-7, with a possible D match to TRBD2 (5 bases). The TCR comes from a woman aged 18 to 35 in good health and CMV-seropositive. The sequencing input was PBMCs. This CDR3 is CASRPSGLYEQYF. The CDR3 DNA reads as TGCGCCAGCAGGCCCAGCGGATTGTACGAGCAGTACTTC.